The 7 T cell receptor beta chains in this list originate from one sample, sequenced in a study of cytomegalovirus exposure and HLA in healthy donors. 13 Jbeta primers and 60 Vbeta primers were used for the PCR. Sequencing used immunoSEQ multiplex PCR; TCRdb keeps in-frame clones, though not all of them. The sample gives 110,000 or so clones, about 81% of which show up once; just under 3% is in the top ten. The sequencing sample was made of PBMCs. These receptors all stem from a middle-aged woman in good health and CMV-seropositive.

This rearrangement joins TRBV7-9 to TRBJ1-2, with 8 bases fitting TRBD1. Germline-derived CDR1 and CDR2 are SEHNR and FQNEAQ (reference sequence). The CDR3 consists of 15 residues. Trimming removed 1 base from V and 2 bases from J; junction bases left unmatched: 3. CDR3 DNA sequence: TGTGCCAGCAGCTTAGTGGGACAGGCAAACTATGGCTACACCTTC. Encoded protein: CASSLVGQANYGYTF. The complete variable domain, with remaining parts taken from reference TRBV7-9 and TRBJ1-2, reads DTGVSQNPRHKITKRGQNVTFRCDPISEHNRLYWYRQTLGQGPEFLTYFQNEAQLEKSRLLSDRFSAERPKGSFSTLEIQRTEQGDSAMYLCASSLVGQANYGYTFGSGTRLTVV.

CDR3 residues: CASSFGMTGPNTEAFF. The CDR3 DNA follows: TGTGCCAGCAGTTTCGGGATGACAGGACCGAACACTGAAGCTTTCTTT. This chain uses TRBV6-5 with TRBJ1-1; D is possibly TRBD1 (6 bases). Germline assignment: CDR1 MNHEY and CDR2 SVGAGI. This CDR3 comprises 16 residues. V lost 4 bases and J lost 1, with 16 bases in between.

In this sample, this clone turned up a few times. The chain employs TRBV5-4 and TRBJ1-1, with D possibly being TRBD1 (6 bases). Germline V gives CDR1 SGHNT, CDR2 YYREEE (reference sequence). Trimming shortened V by 9 bases and J by 3 bases, and 18 bases separated the two germline ends. This CDR3 contains 14 residues. CDR3 protein: CAIRIQGKDTEAFF. The CDR3 DNA is TGTGCCATTAGGATACAGGGCAAGGACACTGAAGCTTTCTTT.

The chain has TRBV5-4 and TRBJ1-3; possible D gene TRBD1, 5 bases. Trimming took off 7 bases at V and 0 bases at J, with 14 bases between the two ends. Germline loops: CDR1 SGHNT, CDR2 YYREEE (reference sequence). The CDR3 spans 15 residues. CDR3 bases: TGTGCCAGCGGAGACAGTGCTAGCTCTGGAAACACCATATATTTT. This translates into CASGDSASSGNTIYF.

This clone was counted a few times. The chain is built from TRBV13 and TRBJ2-7; 13 bases line up with TRBD2. V lost 0 bases, J lost 3 bases, and 11 bases stayed unmatched. Looked up from germline, CDR1 is PRHDT and CDR2 is FYEKMQ (reference sequence). This CDR3 is 19 amino acids long. The CDR3 protein is CASSLGLAGGGEGYYEQYF. The CDR3 region has the DNA TGTGCCAGCAGCTTAGGACTAGCGGGAGGGGGAGAGGGATACTACGAGCAGTACTTC.

The chain has TRBV7-2 and TRBJ1-2, with 9 bases that match TRBD1. V lost 5 bases and J lost 5; bases outside the gene matches: 3. CDR1 is SGHTA and CDR2 is FQGNSA in the germline V gene. The CDR3 loop spans 13 amino acids. The CDR3 region has the DNA TGTGCCAGCAGCCGGGACAGGGATTATGGCTACACCTTC. The encoded protein is CASSRDRDYGYTF.

The chain is built from TRBV4-3 and TRBJ2-2; no reliable D call. With 2 bases removed from V and 3 bases from J, the gap between germline ends came to 7 bases. The germline gives CDR1 LGHNA, CDR2 YSLEER. The CDR3 consists of 14 residues. The CDR3 DNA reads TGCGCCAGCAGCCAAACAAGTTACACCGGGGAGCTGTTTTTT. Its translation is CASSQTSYTGELFF.